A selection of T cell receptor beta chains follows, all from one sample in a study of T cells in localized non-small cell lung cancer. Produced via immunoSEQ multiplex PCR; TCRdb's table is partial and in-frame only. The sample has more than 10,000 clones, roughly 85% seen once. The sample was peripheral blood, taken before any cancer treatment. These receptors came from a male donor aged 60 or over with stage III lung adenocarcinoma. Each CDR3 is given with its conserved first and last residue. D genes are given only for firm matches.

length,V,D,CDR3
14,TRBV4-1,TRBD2,CASSQLREGSEQYF
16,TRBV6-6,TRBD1,CASSNRQGSGANVLTF
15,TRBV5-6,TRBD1,CASSHRTGSGNEQFF
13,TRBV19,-,CASVWGTGNTIYF
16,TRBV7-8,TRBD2,CASSLQAGVFYNEQFF
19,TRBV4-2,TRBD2,CASSQDLPAGGSGANVLTF
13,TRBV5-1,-,CASSLVVGETQYF
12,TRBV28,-,CASSFGYREQFF
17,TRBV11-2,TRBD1,CASTTLRGRKTGNTIYF
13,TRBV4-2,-,CASGLGGDYGYTF
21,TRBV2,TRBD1,CASSRPRQGFSHPTRETEAFF
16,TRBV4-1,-,CASSQENGRLNEKLFF
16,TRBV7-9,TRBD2,CASSLGRASGNYEQYF
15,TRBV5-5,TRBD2,CASNRLAGGRDTQYF
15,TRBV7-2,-,CASSLPGRGNTEAFF
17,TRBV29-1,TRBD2,CSVELSGTSASYNEQFF